Following are 12 T cell receptor beta chains from one sample sequenced in a study of blood T cell repertoires in COVID-19. Clones were sequenced by immunoSEQ multiplex PCR, and TCRdb holds only the in-frame ones, with some missing. Among 250,000 to 350,000 clones listed, about nine tenths were seen once. The sequenced sample was peripheral blood. These receptors came from a woman between 25 and 40 years old who had recovered from COVID-19.

V and J are TRBV2 and TRBJ1-1; D might be TRBD1 (6 bases). The CDR3 length is 14 residues. Germline V gene data show CDR1 as SNHLY and CDR2 as FYNNEI. Trimming left V 6 bases short and J 2 bases short, with 13 bases between. The CDR3 coding sequence is TGTGCCAGCAGCCGAGGACAGCTCAACACTGAAGCTTTCTTT. It codes for CASSRGQLNTEAFF.

This rearrangement joins TRBV5-1 to TRBJ2-3; D gene unclear. The germline V gene has CDR1 SGHRS and CDR2 YFSETQ. Trimming left V 1 base short and J 0 bases short, with 9 bases between. This CDR3 is built from 15 residues. The chain's CDR3 is CASSLTHSSTDTQYF. DNA for the CDR3: TGCGCCAGCAGCTTGACCCACTCTAGCACAGATACGCAGTATTTT.

The rearrangement uses TRBV12-3 or TRBV12-4 and TRBJ2-1, with D possibly being TRBD1 (5 bases). With 6 bases removed from V and 6 bases from J, the gap between germline ends came to 12 bases. The CDR3 contains 13 residues. The CDR3 sequence: CASRSQGGNEQFF. The CDR3 nucleotides read TGTGCCAGCAGGAGCCAGGGTGGCAATGAGCAGTTCTTC.

The rearrangement links TRBV30 to TRBJ1-6, with a weak D call TRBD1 (6 bases). CDR1 is GTSNPN and CDR2 is SVGIG in the germline V gene (reference sequence). The V and J ends lost 3 bases and 9 bases respectively, with 21 bases between them. This CDR3 spans 16 amino acids. Written as DNA, the CDR3 is TGTGCCTGGAGCTCAGGGTCAGGGGCCCAAGGTTCACCCCTCCACTTT. This sequence encodes CAWSSGSGAQGSPLHF.

This clone was recorded only once. This chain connects TRBV7-2 to TRBJ1-6; 9 bases align to TRBD1. Germline-derived CDR1 and CDR2 are SGHTA and FQGNSA. V was pared by 1 base and J by 9 bases, with 10 bases of the junction left unmatched. CDR3 length equals 17 residues. The CDR3 DNA reads as TGTGCCAGCAGCTTAGACTATGGGGACAGGGTATCTTCACCCCTCCACTTT. Amino acid sequence: CASSLDYGDRVSSPLHF.

The chain links TRBV2 to TRBJ1-1; unclear D gene. V lost 7 bases and J 1 base, leaving 10 bases between the germline ends. Germline lookup yields CDR1 SNHLY and CDR2 FYNNEI. The CDR3 is 13 residues long. CDR3 DNA sequence: TGTGCCAGCACCGTCAGGCCGAACACTGAAGCTTTCTTT. Its protein product is CASTVRPNTEAFF.

J is TRBJ1-5 and V is TRBV5-4; the D gene is possibly TRBD1 (5 bases). Trimming pared 3 bases from V and 8 bases from J, leaving 18 bases between. The germline V gene has CDR1 SGHNT and CDR2 YYREEE (reference sequence). This CDR3 comprises 15 residues. CDR3 coding DNA: TGTGCCAGCAGCTCGGACGCAGGGATACCGGAGCCCCAGCATTTT. As protein: CASSSDAGIPEPQHF.

This chain links TRBV28 with TRBJ2-7; D gene ambiguous. Between the trimmed V and J ends, which lost 10 bases and 6 bases, there was a span of 4 bases. The CDR3 runs to 8 residues. The V gene's germline CDR1 is MDHEN and CDR2 SYDVKM. In DNA form, the CDR3 reads TGTGCCACCGGCGAGCAGTACTTC. As protein: CATGEQYF.

The chain couples TRBV9 to TRBJ1-3; tentatively, D is TRBD1 (6 bases). V was shortened by 3 bases and J by 4 bases, with 14 bases between the two germline ends. The CDR3 totals 15 residues. CDR1 is SGDLS, CDR2 YYNGEE, per germline. The CDR3 DNA sequence: TGTGCCAGCAGCGCGGTCGGGGGGCCCGGAAACACCATATATTTT. This codes for CASSAVGGPGNTIYF.

This clone was observed a single time. V is TRBV19 and J is TRBJ2-2; tentatively, D is TRBD2 (5 bases). The germline gives CDR1 LNHDA, CDR2 SQIVND (reference sequence). CDR3 size: 14 residues. The V end was cut by 5 bases, the J end by 2 bases, with 9 bases between. The CDR3 region has the DNA TGTGCCAGTAGTCTTCGGGGAAACACCGGGGAGCTGTTTTTT. Its protein product is CASSLRGNTGELFF.

This rearrangement joins TRBV7-9 to TRBJ1-5; 12 bases line up with TRBD1. CDR1 is SEHNR and CDR2 is FQNEAQ in the germline V gene (reference sequence). This CDR3 has 16 residues. V was pared by 5 bases and J by 7 bases, with 9 bases of the junction left unmatched. The CDR3: CASSQPGQGARQPQHF. The CDR3 nucleotides are TGTGCCAGCAGCCAACCGGGACAGGGGGCTCGGCAGCCCCAGCATTTT.

V is TRBV7-9 and J is TRBJ1-2; D perhaps matches TRBD1 (5 bases). The germline V gene encodes CDR1 SEHNR and CDR2 FQNEAQ (reference sequence). The CDR3 is made up of 14 amino acids. The germline V and J ends were trimmed by 4 bases and 0 bases, with 9 bases remaining between them. CDR3 coding DNA: TGTGCCAGCAGCTCGGACAACCCTAACTATGGCTACACCTTC. Translated, it gives CASSSDNPNYGYTF.